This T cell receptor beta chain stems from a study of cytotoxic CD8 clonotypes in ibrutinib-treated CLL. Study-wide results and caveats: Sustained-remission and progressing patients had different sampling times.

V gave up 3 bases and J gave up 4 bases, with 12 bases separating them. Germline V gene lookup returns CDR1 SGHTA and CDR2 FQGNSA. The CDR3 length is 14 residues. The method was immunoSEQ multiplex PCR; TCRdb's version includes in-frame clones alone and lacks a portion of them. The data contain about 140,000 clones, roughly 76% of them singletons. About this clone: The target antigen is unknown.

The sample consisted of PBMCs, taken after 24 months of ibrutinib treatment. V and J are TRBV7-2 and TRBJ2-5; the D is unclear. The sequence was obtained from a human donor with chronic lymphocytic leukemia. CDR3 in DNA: TGTGCCAGCAGCTTTGGCAGGCTGGGAGAGACCCAGTACTTC. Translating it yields CASSFGRLGETQYF.